The 28 T cell receptor beta chains reported below all come from one sample, sequenced in a study of long-term antiretroviral therapy in people with HIV. Version v3.0 of the immunoSEQ assay was performed at survey level. The assay was immunoSEQ multiplex PCR, and TCRdb's table has in-frame clones only and misses some. Among 20,000 to 25,000 clones listed, approximately 79% were seen once. The sequenced sample was unsorted PBMCs, obtained 4.1 years after starting antiretroviral therapy. The receptor set was obtained from a woman in her forties with HIV.

The chain employs TRBV6-4 and TRBJ2-1; TRBD2 matches at 12 bases. The CDR3 totals 16 residues. CDR1 is MRHNA and CDR2 is SNTAGT in the germline V gene. J was trimmed by 5 bases and V by 6 bases; bases with no gene match: 8. The CDR3 nucleotides are TGTGCCAGCAGCGCGCAGCTAGCGGGAGGGAACAATGAGCAGTTCTTC. Its protein product is CASSAQLAGGNNEQFF.

This chain links TRBV5-6 with TRBJ1-1; 10 positions agree with TRBD1. Looked up from germline, CDR1 is SGHDT and CDR2 is YYEEEE. Unmatched junction bases numbered 8, after V lost 2 bases and J lost 4 bases. The CDR3 contains 16 residues. The CDR3 DNA reads TGTGCCAGCAGCTTCGAGACAGGGGGCGAAGGCACTGAAGCTTTCTTT. Protein product: CASSFETGGEGTEAFF.

This chain connects TRBV5-5 to TRBJ2-7, with 10 bases aligning to TRBD1. The CDR3 covers 15 residues. CDR1 is SGHKS and CDR2 is YYEKEE in the germline V gene (reference sequence). J gave up 6 bases and V 0 bases, and 6 bases lay outside the gene matches. The CDR3 DNA reads as TGTGCCAGCAGCTTGGAGCGACAGGGGGCTTTCGAGCAGTACTTC. This codes for CASSLERQGAFEQYF.

V and J are TRBV11-3 and TRBJ1-2; D gene ambiguous. CDR3 length equals 13 residues. CDR1 is SGHNT and CDR2 is YENEEA in the germline V gene. V lost 0 bases and J lost 3, with 5 bases in between. The CDR3 nucleotides read TGTGCCAGCAGCTTAGATCAGGACTATGGCTACACCTTC. Its protein product is CASSLDQDYGYTF.

The chain recombines TRBV5-1 with TRBJ2-3, with 11 bases that match TRBD1. The junction had 9 bases not matched to a gene; V was cut back by 0 bases and J by 6 bases. CDR1 is SGHRS and CDR2 is YFSETQ in the germline V gene. This CDR3 has 17 residues. The CDR3 protein is CASSLGGQGGKADTQYF. Here the CDR3 DNA reads TGCGCCAGCAGCTTGGGGGGACAGGGGGGGAAAGCTGATACGCAGTATTTT.

The chain joins TRBV19 to TRBJ1-1; 8 bases map to TRBD1. This CDR3 contains 14 residues. V lost 7 bases and J lost 5; bases outside the gene matches: 9. Germline lookup yields CDR1 LNHDA and CDR2 SQIVND (reference sequence). CDR3 DNA sequence: TGTGCCAGTATATCGACAGGGGATGGAACTGAAGCTTTCTTT. Amino acid sequence: CASISTGDGTEAFF.

The rearrangement uses TRBV7-7 and TRBJ2-5; perhaps TRBD1 as D (5 bases). CDR3 length: 15 amino acids. V was clipped by 3 bases and J by 4 bases, with 15 bases between them. Germline V gene data show CDR1 as SSHAT and CDR2 as FNYEAQ (reference sequence). CDR3 DNA sequence: TGTGCCAGCAGCTTTGGCGCCGGGCAGGGAGAGACCCAGTACTTC. Its protein product is CASSFGAGQGETQYF.

The rearrangement uses TRBV4-1 and TRBJ1-2, with D unresolved. The CDR3 is 15 amino acids. The V gene's germline CDR1 is MGHRA and CDR2 YSYEKL. The V and J ends lost 4 bases and 8 bases respectively, with 20 bases between them. This CDR3 reads CASSPPLRGFEGYTF. CDR3 bases: TGCGCCAGCAGCCCACCGCTACGCGGGTTTGAGGGCTACACCTTC.

The J gene is TRBJ2-1, the V gene TRBV30; D gene unclear. Germline-derived CDR1 and CDR2 are GTSNPN and SVGIG (reference sequence). The germline V and J ends were trimmed by 1 base and 4 bases, with 11 bases remaining between them. The CDR3 runs 14 residues. The CDR3 region is CAWSAGVGYNEQFF. CDR3 in DNA: TGTGCCTGGAGTGCTGGGGTAGGATACAATGAGCAGTTCTTC. Using reference TRBV30 and TRBJ2-1 for the parts outside the CDR3, the full variable domain is SQTIHQWPATLVQPVGSPLSLECTVEGTSNPNLYWYRQAAGRGLQLLFYSVGIGQISSEVPQNLSASRPQDRQFILSSKKLLLSDSGFYLCAWSAGVGYNEQFFGPGTRLTVL.

The chain couples TRBV18 to TRBJ2-5; 10 bases agree with TRBD2. V shed 3 bases, J shed 3 bases, and the junction held 1 base outside the gene matches. The CDR3 loop spans 14 amino acids. Germline V gene sequence: CDR1 KGHSH, CDR2 LQKENI. CDR3 coding DNA: TGTGCCAGCTCACCGGGACTAGCGAAAGAGACCCAGTACTTC. Translation gives CASSPGLAKETQYF.

V usage is TRBV5-4 and J usage is TRBJ2-7; 10 bases are shared with TRBD2. The CDR3 covers 14 residues. Trimming at V came to 3 bases and at J to 3 bases, leaving 3 bases not matched to a gene. Germline CDR1 reads SGHNT; CDR2 reads YYREEE (reference sequence). In nucleotides, the CDR3 is TGTGCCAGCAGCTCCGGACTAGCGGTCTACGAGCAGTACTTC. It is translated as CASSSGLAVYEQYF.

The V call is TRBV6-5, the J call TRBJ1-1; D may be TRBD1 (5 bases). The CDR3 is made up of 13 amino acids. V lost 6 bases and J lost 1, with 9 bases in between. Germline-derived CDR1 and CDR2 are MNHEY and SVGAGI. The CDR3 spells CASRVTGNTEAFF. CDR3 coding DNA: TGTGCCAGCAGGGTAACAGGGAACACTGAAGCTTTCTTT.

This chain links TRBV6-5 with TRBJ2-7; D ambiguous. The CDR3 spans 13 residues. V lost 3 bases, J lost 4 bases, and 10 bases lay in between. CDR1 and CDR2 from the germline V gene are MNHEY and SVGAGI. The CDR3 reads CASSYRARYEQYF. DNA for the CDR3: TGTGCCAGCAGTTATCGGGCTCGGTACGAGCAGTACTTC.

The chain joins TRBV9 to TRBJ1-1, with D uncertain. Germline V gene sequence: CDR1 SGDLS, CDR2 YYNGEE. This CDR3 region has 11 residues. Trimming stripped 4 bases from V and 8 bases from J, with 9 bases between. CDR3 protein: CASSLYPEAFF. In DNA, the CDR3 is TGTGCCAGCAGCCTCTACCCCGAAGCTTTCTTT.

This chain connects TRBV7-9 to TRBJ2-5, with D perhaps matching TRBD2 (5 bases). The CDR3 totals 16 residues. Trimming took 6 bases from V and 5 from J, leaving 22 bases between them. The germline CDR1 and CDR2 sequences are SEHNR and FQNEAQ (reference sequence). The CDR3: CASSYPFDSPGETQYF. CDR3 in DNA: TGTGCCAGCAGTTATCCCTTCGACTCGCCGGGGGAGACCCAGTACTTC.

The chain combines TRBV30 with TRBJ2-7; 7 bases fit TRBD2. CDR1 GTSNPN and CDR2 SVGIG come from the germline V gene (reference sequence). The CDR3 length is 14 residues. Germline trimming cut 2 bases from V and 4 bases from J; bases unmatched to any gene: 8. CDR3 in DNA: TGTGCCTGGAGTCAGAAAGCGGGATTTTACGAGCAGTACTTC. Protein sequence: CAWSQKAGFYEQYF.

This clone appeared a few times. V is TRBV6-1 and J is TRBJ2-3; a weak D match, TRBD1 (6 bases). Trimming left V 4 bases short and J 2 bases short, with 10 bases between. Germline V gene sequence: CDR1 MNHNS, CDR2 SASEGT. This CDR3 comprises 14 residues. The CDR3 reads CASSVQGTTDTQYF. CDR3 DNA sequence: TGTGCCAGCAGTGTGCAGGGGACCACAGATACGCAGTATTTT.

The chain employs TRBV13 and TRBJ1-1; 7 nucleotides agree with TRBD1. The CDR3 loop spans 13 amino acids. Germline lookup yields CDR1 PRHDT and CDR2 FYEKMQ (reference sequence). V trimming: 6 bases; J trimming: 5 bases; junction bases outside the gene matches: 6. CDR3: CASSSDRATEAFF. The DNA for the CDR3 is TGTGCCAGCAGTTCCGACAGGGCTACTGAAGCTTTCTTT.

The gene calls are TRBV19 and TRBJ2-2; 9 bases align to TRBD1. CDR1 and CDR2 from the germline V gene are LNHDA and SQIVND (reference sequence). The junction had 2 bases not matched to a gene; V was cut back by 8 bases and J by 4 bases. The CDR3 covers 13 residues. The CDR3 region is CASSTGGTGELFF. CDR3 coding DNA: TGTGCCAGTTCGACAGGGGGCACCGGGGAGCTGTTTTTT.

This clone has only a few counts. The rearrangement links TRBV9 to TRBJ1-5; D call uncertain. Germline CDR1 is SGDLS and CDR2 is YYNGEE. V lost 0 bases, J lost 3 bases, and 7 bases lay in between. The CDR3 extends over 14 amino acids. The DNA for the CDR3 is TGTGCCAGCAGCGTAGCGGCATCCAATCAGCCCCAGCATTTT. Protein product: CASSVAASNQPQHF.

V and J are TRBV7-6 and TRBJ1-1; TRBD1 is a possible D gene (5 bases). The CDR3 extends over 16 amino acids. Germline CDR1 SGHVS, CDR2 FNYEAQ. V was trimmed by 1 base and J by 8 bases, leaving 20 bases between them. CDR3 sequence (DNA): TGTGCCAGCAGCTTAGGGGTCAGTGGGGGACTTGGGGAAGCTTTCTTT. This encodes CASSLGVSGGLGEAFF. Full variable domain (remainder filled in from reference TRBV7-6 and TRBJ1-1): GAGVSQSPRYKVTKRGQDVALRCDPISGHVSLYWYRQALGQGPEFLTYFNYEAQQDKSGLPNDRFSAERPEGSISTLTIQRTEQRDSAMYRCASSLGVSGGLGEAFFGQGTRLTVV.

The chain carries TRBV14 and TRBJ2-2, with unresolved D. The CDR3 contains 14 residues. Trimming took 1 base from V and 7 from J, leaving 10 bases between them. Germline lookup yields CDR1 SGHDN and CDR2 FVKESK. The CDR3, as DNA: TGTGCCAGCAGCCAAGCTCCTCTTGTCGGGGAGCTGTTTTTT. Encoded protein: CASSQAPLVGELFF.

This chain uses TRBV6-5 with TRBJ2-3; TRBD1 aligns across 7 bases. This CDR3 is built from 15 residues. Germline lookup yields CDR1 MNHEY and CDR2 SVGAGI. After removal of 5 bases from V and 2 bases from J, the junction contained 7 bases not matched to a gene. In DNA, the CDR3 is TGTGCCAGCAGTCAGGGACAGCCAGACACAGATACGCAGTATTTT. As protein: CASSQGQPDTDTQYF.

The chain joins TRBV2 to TRBJ1-5, with D unclear. Trimming cost V 0 bases and J 7 bases, with 10 bases left between them. Looked up from germline, CDR1 is SNHLY and CDR2 is FYNNEI. The CDR3 is made up of 14 amino acids. The CDR3 DNA reads TGTGCCAGCAGTGAAGCACCGATAATACAGCCCCAGCATTTT. Amino acids: CASSEAPIIQPQHF.

This sequence joins TRBV15 and TRBJ2-1; D gene ambiguous. The CDR3 has 12 residues. The germline CDR1 and CDR2 sequences are LNHNV and YYDKDF (reference sequence). Trimming left V 1 base short and J 10 bases short, with 8 bases between. The DNA for the CDR3 is TGTGCCACCAGCAGAGTTGCCGGAGAGCAGTTCTTC. This translates into CATSRVAGEQFF.

The rearrangement joins TRBV29-1 to TRBJ2-5; TRBD2 agrees at 11 bases. Germline V CDR1 and CDR2: SQVTM, ANQGSEA. CDR3 length: 15 residues. The V and J ends lost 3 bases and 5 bases, in that order; junction bases with no gene match: 8. The CDR3 is CSVEGLAGGPETQYF. The CDR3, as DNA: TGCAGCGTTGAGGGGCTAGCGGGGGGCCCGGAGACCCAGTACTTC.

The chain links TRBV10-3 to TRBJ1-1; D is perhaps TRBD1 (5 bases). Germline-derived CDR1 and CDR2 are ENHRY and SYGVKD. The CDR3 is 13 amino acids. Trimming removed 11 bases from V and 3 bases from J, with 16 bases in between. The chain's CDR3 is CAAGKGADTEAFF. CDR3 sequence (DNA): TGTGCCGCAGGGAAGGGTGCGGACACTGAAGCTTTCTTT.

The chain combines TRBV5-4 with TRBJ1-1; D gene uncertain. Germline V gene data show CDR1 as SGHNT and CDR2 as YYREEE (reference sequence). This CDR3 region has 13 residues. V dropped 0 bases and J dropped 10 bases, with 13 bases sitting between them. The DNA for the CDR3 is TGTGCCAGCAGCTTGGCAACAGTCGGAGGAGCTTTCTTT. This translates into CASSLATVGGAFF.